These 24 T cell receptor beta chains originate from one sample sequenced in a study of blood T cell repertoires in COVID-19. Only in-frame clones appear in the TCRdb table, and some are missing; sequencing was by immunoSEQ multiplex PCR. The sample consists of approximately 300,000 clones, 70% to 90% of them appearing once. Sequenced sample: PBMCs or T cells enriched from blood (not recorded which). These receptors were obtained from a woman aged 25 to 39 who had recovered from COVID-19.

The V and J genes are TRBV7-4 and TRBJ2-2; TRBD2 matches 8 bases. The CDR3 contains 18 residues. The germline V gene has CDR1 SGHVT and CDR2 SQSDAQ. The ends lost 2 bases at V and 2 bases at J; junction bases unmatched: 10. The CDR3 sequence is CASSLRAGGPFNTGELFF. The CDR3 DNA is TGTGCCAGCAGCTTAAGGGCGGGGGGCCCTTTTAACACCGGGGAGCTGTTTTTT.

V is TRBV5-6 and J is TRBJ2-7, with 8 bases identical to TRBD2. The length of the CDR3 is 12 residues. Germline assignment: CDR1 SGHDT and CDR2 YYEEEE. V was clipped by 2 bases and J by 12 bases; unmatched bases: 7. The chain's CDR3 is CASSFNREGRYF. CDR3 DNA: TGTGCCAGCAGCTTTAACCGGGAGGGCCGGTACTTC. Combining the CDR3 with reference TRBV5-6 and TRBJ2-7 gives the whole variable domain DAGVTQSPTHLIKTRGQQVTLRCSPKSGHDTVSWYQQALGQGPQFIFQYYEEEERQRGNFPDRFSGHQFPNYSSELNVNALLLGDSALYLCASSFNREGRYFGPGTRLTVT.

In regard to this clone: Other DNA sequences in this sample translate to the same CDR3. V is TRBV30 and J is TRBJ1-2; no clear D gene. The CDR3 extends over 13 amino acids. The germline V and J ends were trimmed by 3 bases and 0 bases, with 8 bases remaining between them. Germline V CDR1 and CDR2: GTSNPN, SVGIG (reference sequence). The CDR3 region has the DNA TGTGCCTGGAGCCCGAGTTCTAACTATGGCTACACCTTC. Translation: CAWSPSSNYGYTF.

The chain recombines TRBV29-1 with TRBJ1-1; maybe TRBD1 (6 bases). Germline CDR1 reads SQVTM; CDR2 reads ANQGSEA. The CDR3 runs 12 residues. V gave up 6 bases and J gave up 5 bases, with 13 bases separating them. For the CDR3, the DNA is TGCAGCGTCCGCCGGGACATGACTGAAGCTTTCTTT. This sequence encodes CSVRRDMTEAFF.

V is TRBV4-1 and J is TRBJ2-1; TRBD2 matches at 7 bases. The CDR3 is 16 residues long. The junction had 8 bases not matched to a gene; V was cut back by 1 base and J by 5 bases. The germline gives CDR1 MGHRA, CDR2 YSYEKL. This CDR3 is CASSQGDWGGHNEQFF. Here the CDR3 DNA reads TGCGCCAGCAGCCAAGGGGACTGGGGGGGACACAATGAGCAGTTCTTC.

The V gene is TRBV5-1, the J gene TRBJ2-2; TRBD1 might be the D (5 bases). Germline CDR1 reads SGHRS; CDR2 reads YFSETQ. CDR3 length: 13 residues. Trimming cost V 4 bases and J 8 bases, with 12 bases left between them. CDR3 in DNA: TGCGCCAGCAGCAAGACAGCAGGGGGGGAGCTGTTTTTT. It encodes CASSKTAGGELFF.

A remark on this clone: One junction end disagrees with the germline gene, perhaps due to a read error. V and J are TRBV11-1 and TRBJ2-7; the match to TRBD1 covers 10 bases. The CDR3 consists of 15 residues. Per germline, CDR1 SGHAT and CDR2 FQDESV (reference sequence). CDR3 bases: TGTGCCAGCAGCTCAGCCGGGACAGGGGCGGTGTCCTACAACTTC. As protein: CASSSAGTGAVSYNF.

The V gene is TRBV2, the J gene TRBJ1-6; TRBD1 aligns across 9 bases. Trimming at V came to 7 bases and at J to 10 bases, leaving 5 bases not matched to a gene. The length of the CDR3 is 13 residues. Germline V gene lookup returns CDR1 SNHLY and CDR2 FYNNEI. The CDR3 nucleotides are TGTGCCAGCAAGCCGGGACAGGGATCACCCCTCCACTTT. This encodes CASKPGQGSPLHF.

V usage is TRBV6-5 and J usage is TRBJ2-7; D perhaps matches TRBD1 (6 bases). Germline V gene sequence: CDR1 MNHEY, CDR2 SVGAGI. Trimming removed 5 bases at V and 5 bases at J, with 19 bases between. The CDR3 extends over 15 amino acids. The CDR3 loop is CASSTQGLRQDEQYF. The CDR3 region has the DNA TGTGCCAGCAGTACCCAGGGGTTACGGCAGGACGAGCAGTACTTC.

CDR3 nucleotides: TGTGCCAGCAGTCCCCCCTTATACAGGGGGGGTAATCAGCCCCAGCATTTT. Translation gives CASSPPLYRGGNQPQHF. The chain links TRBV28 to TRBJ1-5; 8 nucleotides match TRBD1. Per the germline V gene, CDR1 is MDHEN and CDR2 is SYDVKM. The CDR3 sequence is 17 residues long. Trimming cost V 5 bases and J 4 bases; bases outside gene matches: 13.

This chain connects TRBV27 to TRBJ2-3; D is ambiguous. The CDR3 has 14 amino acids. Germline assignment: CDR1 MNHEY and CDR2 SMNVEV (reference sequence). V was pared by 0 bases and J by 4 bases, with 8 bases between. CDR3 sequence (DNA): TGTGCCAGCAGTTTATCCATGGGCCCAGATACGCAGTATTTT. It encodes CASSLSMGPDTQYF.

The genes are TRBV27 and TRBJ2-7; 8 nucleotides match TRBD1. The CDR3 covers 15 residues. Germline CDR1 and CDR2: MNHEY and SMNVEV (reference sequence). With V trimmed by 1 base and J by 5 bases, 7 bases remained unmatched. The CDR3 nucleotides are TGTGCCAGCAGTTTATACGGACAGGGAGACAACGAGCAGTACTTC. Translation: CASSLYGQGDNEQYF.

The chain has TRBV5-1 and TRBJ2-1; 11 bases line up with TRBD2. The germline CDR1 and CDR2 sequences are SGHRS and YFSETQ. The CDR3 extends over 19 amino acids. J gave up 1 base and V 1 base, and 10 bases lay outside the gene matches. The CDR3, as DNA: TGCGCCAGCAGCTTGCGGGCACTAGCGGGGGTAATATCCTACAATGAGCAGTTCTTC. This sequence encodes CASSLRALAGVISYNEQFF.

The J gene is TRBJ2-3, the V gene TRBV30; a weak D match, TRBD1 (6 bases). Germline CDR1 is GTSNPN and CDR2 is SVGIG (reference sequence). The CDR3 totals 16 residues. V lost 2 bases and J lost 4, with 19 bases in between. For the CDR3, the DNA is TGTGCCTGGAGTCCGACAAGGGGGAGTCCGGCAGATACGCAGTATTTT. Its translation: CAWSPTRGSPADTQYF.

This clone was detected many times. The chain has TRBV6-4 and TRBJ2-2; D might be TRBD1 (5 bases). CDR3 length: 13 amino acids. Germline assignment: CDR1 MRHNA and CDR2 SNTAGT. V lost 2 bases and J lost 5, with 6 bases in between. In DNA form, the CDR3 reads TGTGCCAGCAGTGACGGGGCAACCGGGGAGCTGTTTTTT. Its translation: CASSDGATGELFF.

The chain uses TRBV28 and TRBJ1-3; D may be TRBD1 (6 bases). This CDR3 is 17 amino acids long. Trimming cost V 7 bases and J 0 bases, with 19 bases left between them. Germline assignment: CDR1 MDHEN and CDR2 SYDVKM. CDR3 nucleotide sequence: TGTGCCAGCACGACATGGGGCAGGGGATTCTCTGGAAACACCATATATTTT. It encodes CASTTWGRGFSGNTIYF.

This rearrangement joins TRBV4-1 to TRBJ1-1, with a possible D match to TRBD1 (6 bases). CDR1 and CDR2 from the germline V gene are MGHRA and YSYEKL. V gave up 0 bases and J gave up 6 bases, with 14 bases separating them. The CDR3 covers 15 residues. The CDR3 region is CASSQEDRISAEAFF. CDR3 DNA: TGCGCCAGCAGCCAAGAGGACAGAATTAGCGCTGAAGCTTTCTTT.

The CDR3 nucleotides read TGTGCCAGCAGCCAAGCCCTAGCGGGAGGGCGGGATACGCAGTATTTT. Translation: CASSQALAGGRDTQYF. The V and J genes are TRBV3-1 (or the pseudogene TRBV3-2) and TRBJ2-3; 12 bases match TRBD2. V gave up 1 base and J gave up 6 bases; unmatched junction bases: 5. The CDR3 loop spans 16 amino acids. Germline V gives CDR1 LGHDT, CDR2 YNNKEL (reference sequence).

The CDR3 sequence: CASSYSPPHESYEQYF. DNA of the CDR3: TGTGCCAGCAGTTACTCGCCACCTCATGAGTCCTACGAGCAGTACTTC. The chain couples TRBV6-5 to TRBJ2-7; D ambiguous. Germline V gene data show CDR1 as MNHEY and CDR2 as SVGAGI. V was clipped by 0 bases and J by 1 base, with 13 bases between them. CDR3 size: 16 residues.

The CDR3 nucleotides read TGTGCCAGCAGAAACTCCGGGACAGGGACCCCAAACTACGAGCAGTACTTC. As protein: CASRNSGTGTPNYEQYF. The chain carries TRBV28 and TRBJ2-7, with 9 bases lining up with TRBD1. V shed 6 bases, J shed 3 bases, and the junction held 15 bases outside the gene matches. Germline V gene lookup returns CDR1 MDHEN and CDR2 SYDVKM. The CDR3 has 17 amino acids.

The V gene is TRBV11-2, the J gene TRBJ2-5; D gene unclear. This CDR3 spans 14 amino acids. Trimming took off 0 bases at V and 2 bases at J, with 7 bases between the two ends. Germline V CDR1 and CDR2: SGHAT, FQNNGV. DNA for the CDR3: TGTGCCAGCAGCTTAGAACAGCCTCAAGAGACCCAGTACTTC. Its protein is CASSLEQPQETQYF. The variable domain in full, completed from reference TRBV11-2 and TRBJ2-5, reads EAGVAQSPRYKIIEKRQSVAFWCNPISGHATLYWYQQILGQGPKLLIQFQNNGVVDDSQLPKDRFSAERLKGVDSTLKIQPAKLEDSAVYLCASSLEQPQETQYFGPGTRLLVL.

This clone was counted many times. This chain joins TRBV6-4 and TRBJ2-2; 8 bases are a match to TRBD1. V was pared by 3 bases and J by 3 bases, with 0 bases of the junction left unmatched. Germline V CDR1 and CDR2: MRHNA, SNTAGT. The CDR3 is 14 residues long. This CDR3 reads CASSEDRDTGELFF. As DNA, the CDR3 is TGTGCCAGCAGTGAGGACAGGGACACCGGGGAGCTGTTTTTT.

The CDR3 coding sequence is TGTGCCAGCAGCCGGACAGGCGAGCCCTATGGCTACACCTTC. As protein: CASSRTGEPYGYTF. The chain employs TRBV5-8 and TRBJ1-2, with 7 positions matching TRBD1. From germline, CDR1 is SGHTS and CDR2 YDEGEE. CDR3 length: 14 amino acids. V lost 4 bases, J lost 4 bases, and 7 bases stayed unmatched.

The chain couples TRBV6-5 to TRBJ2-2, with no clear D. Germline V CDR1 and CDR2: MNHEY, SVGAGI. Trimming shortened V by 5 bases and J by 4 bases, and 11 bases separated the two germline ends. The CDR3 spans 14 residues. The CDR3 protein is CASSTLELTGELFF. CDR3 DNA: TGTGCCAGCAGTACCCTTGAGCTCACCGGGGAGCTGTTTTTT.